The next 19 T cell receptor beta chains were all read from a single sample in a study of blood T cell repertoires in COVID-19. Profiled with immunoSEQ multiplex PCR; TCRdb holds only in-frame clones, not every one. Counted here are some 68,000 clones, less than 95% occurring once; the ten biggest clones make up under 0.6%. The sample consisted of peripheral blood. The source of these receptors is a man between 45 and 60 years old with COVID-19, enrolled during active disease.

CDR3 DNA: TGTGCCAGCAGTTACTCCCGGGCTAGCGGAGACTACGAGCAGTACTTC. This sequence encodes CASSYSRASGDYEQYF. The chain uses TRBV6-5 and TRBJ2-7; 7 bases match TRBD2. Germline CDR1 and CDR2: MNHEY and SVGAGI. The CDR3 is 16 amino acids. The trim removed 0 bases at V and 3 bases at J, leaving 8 bases unmatched.

The rearrangement joins TRBV25-1 to TRBJ1-4; tentatively, D is TRBD1 (6 bases). V was trimmed by 1 base and J by 4 bases, leaving 13 bases between them. Germline CDR1 reads MGHDK; CDR2 reads SYGVNS. CDR3 length: 16 amino acids. The DNA of the CDR3 is TGTGCCAGCAGTGAATCGGGGTGGGGGCTTAATGAAAAACTGTTTTTT. This translates into CASSESGWGLNEKLFF.

CDR3 DNA: TGTGCCAGCAGTGAAGCGGGGACCCGGGAGCAGCCCCAGCATTTT. It codes for CASSEAGTREQPQHF. The chain has TRBV2 and TRBJ1-5; maybe TRBD1 (5 bases). The CDR3 totals 15 residues. The germline V gene encodes CDR1 SNHLY and CDR2 FYNNEI. Trimming stripped 0 bases from V and 7 bases from J, with 13 bases between. Drawing the rest from reference TRBV2 and TRBJ1-5, the complete variable domain is EPEVTQTPSHQVTQMGQEVILRCVPISNHLYFYWYRQILGQKVEFLVSFYNNEISEKSEIFDDQFSVERPDGSNFTLKIRSTKLEDSAMYFCASSEAGTREQPQHFGDGTRLSIL.

This chain links TRBV5-1 with TRBJ1-2; a possible D gene is TRBD1 (6 bases). V lost 0 bases, J lost 7 bases, and 7 bases lay in between. Germline-derived CDR1 and CDR2 are SGHRS and YFSETQ. There are 12 residues in the CDR3. The CDR3 DNA is TGCGCCAGCAGCTTGGAGGGGGTTGGCTACACCTTC. Protein product: CASSLEGVGYTF.

The chain carries TRBV7-2 and TRBJ1-5; 10 bases map to TRBD1. Germline CDR1 SGHTA, CDR2 FQGNSA. V dropped 1 base and J dropped 10; count of bases not matched to a gene: 4. The CDR3 runs to 14 residues. CDR3 in amino acids: CASSLGPTGGPQHF. The CDR3 DNA is TGTGCCAGCAGCTTAGGGCCGACAGGGGGCCCCCAGCATTTT.

The table lists this clone with a count of one. The V call is TRBV6-5, the J call TRBJ2-3, with 10 bases matching TRBD2. Germline-derived CDR1 and CDR2 are MNHEY and SVGAGI. The CDR3 length is 15 residues. With V trimmed by 8 bases and J by 10 bases, 15 bases remained unmatched. The CDR3 protein is CASGTEPSGRLAQYF. CDR3 sequence (DNA): TGTGCCAGCGGGACAGAGCCTAGCGGGAGACTCGCGCAGTATTTT.

V is TRBV11-2 and J is TRBJ1-1, with D perhaps matching TRBD1 (6 bases). Per the germline V gene, CDR1 is SGHAT and CDR2 is FQNNGV. There are 14 residues in the CDR3. V was pared by 4 bases and J by 1 base, with 10 bases between. CDR3 coding DNA: TGTGCCAGCAGCTCACCCAGGGGGAACACTGAAGCTTTCTTT. It specifies CASSSPRGNTEAFF.

The chain employs TRBV5-1 and TRBJ2-3, with 10 bases aligning to TRBD2. The CDR3 loop spans 18 amino acids. Germline V lookup: CDR1 SGHRS, CDR2 YFSETQ. With V trimmed by 5 bases and J by 4 bases, 16 bases remained unmatched. CDR3 coding DNA: TGCGCCAGCAGGCGTCTCTCCGGGACTAGCGACGGGGCAGATACGCAGTATTTT. Encoded protein: CASRRLSGTSDGADTQYF.

The chain combines TRBV7-9 with TRBJ2-7; 7 positions agree with TRBD1. CDR1 and CDR2 (germline): SEHNR, FQNEAQ (reference sequence). V was pared by 3 bases and J by 3 bases, with 11 bases of the junction left unmatched. The CDR3 runs 16 residues. The CDR3 here is CASSFLPGQTVYEQYF. CDR3 nucleotides: TGTGCCAGCAGCTTCCTTCCGGGACAGACCGTCTACGAGCAGTACTTC.

The chain recombines TRBV28 with TRBJ1-6; D possibly corresponds to TRBD1 (5 bases). CDR1 and CDR2 from the germline V gene are MDHEN and SYDVKM. Trimming took 4 bases from V and 5 from J, leaving 12 bases between them. CDR3 length: 15 amino acids. The CDR3 reads CASSSRAFHNSPLHF. As DNA, the CDR3 is TGTGCCAGCAGTTCCAGGGCTTTCCATAATTCACCCCTCCACTTT.

The chain joins TRBV6-2 or TRBV6-3 to TRBJ2-5, with D maybe TRBD1 (5 bases). This CDR3 has 14 amino acids. Germline lookup yields CDR1 MNHEY and CDR2 SVGEGT. The germline V and J ends were trimmed by 2 bases and 4 bases, with 11 bases remaining between them. The CDR3 here is CASSYPTDPETQYF. The DNA for the CDR3 is TGTGCCAGCAGTTACCCGACAGACCCAGAGACCCAGTACTTC.

The chain has TRBV2 and TRBJ2-5, with D hard to call. V was cut by 7 bases and J by 4 bases, with 13 bases left in between. Looked up from germline, CDR1 is SNHLY and CDR2 is FYNNEI. This CDR3 comprises 13 residues. The CDR3 DNA reads TGTGCCAGCAACGAGTACGTAAGAGAGACCCAGTACTTC. Its translation is CASNEYVRETQYF.

This clone was recorded only once. DNA for the CDR3: TGTGCCAGCAGCTTGTGGGGAGGGTCCACTGAAGCTTTCTTT. Protein: CASSLWGGSTEAFF. The gene calls are TRBV5-5 and TRBJ1-1; D gene unclear. Germline assignment: CDR1 SGHKS and CDR2 YYEKEE (reference sequence). The CDR3 is made up of 14 amino acids. V lost 1 base and J 4 bases, leaving 11 bases between the germline ends.

The rearrangement joins TRBV28 to TRBJ2-1, with 10 bases identical to TRBD2. V lost 8 bases and J lost 6; bases outside the gene matches: 4. CDR1 MDHEN and CDR2 SYDVKM come from the germline V gene. The CDR3 has 13 residues. CDR3 residues: CASLSSGSNEQFF. CDR3 nucleotides: TGTGCCAGCTTATCTAGCGGGAGCAATGAGCAGTTCTTC.

The chain recombines TRBV15 with TRBJ2-7; a possible D gene is TRBD2 (7 bases). The CDR3 runs 15 residues. Germline CDR1 is LNHNV and CDR2 is YYDKDF (reference sequence). Trimming cost V 0 bases and J 6 bases, with 15 bases left between them. For the CDR3, the DNA is TGTGCCACCAGCAGAGACAAGGGGGGGTTAGGCGAGCAGTACTTC. It yields the protein CATSRDKGGLGEQYF.

The CDR3 loop is CASSFPGSYEQYF. Here the CDR3 DNA reads TGTGCCAGCAGCTTCCCCGGGTCCTACGAGCAGTACTTC. The V and J genes are TRBV5-4 and TRBJ2-7, with D unclear. There are 13 residues in the CDR3. The germline V and J ends were trimmed by 2 bases and 1 base, with 7 bases remaining between them. Germline V gene lookup returns CDR1 SGHNT and CDR2 YYREEE (reference sequence).

The chain couples TRBV3-1 (or the pseudogene TRBV3-2) to TRBJ1-2, with D possibly being TRBD1 (6 bases). The CDR3 sequence is 14 residues long. The V and J ends lost 0 bases and 8 bases respectively, with 13 bases between them. The germline CDR1 and CDR2 sequences are LGHDT and YNNKEL (reference sequence). CDR3 loop: CASSQDPGVEGYTF. The CDR3 nucleotides are TGTGCCAGCAGCCAAGACCCAGGGGTTGAGGGCTACACCTTC.

The V gene is TRBV27, the J gene TRBJ1-6; TRBD1 agrees at 7 bases. In germline, CDR1 is MNHEY, CDR2 SMNVEV (reference sequence). J was trimmed by 8 bases and V by 2 bases; bases with no gene match: 9. The CDR3 contains 16 residues. The CDR3 DNA reads TGTGCCAGCAGTTTAATCCCGGGACAGCGTCATTCACCCCTCCACTTT. It specifies CASSLIPGQRHSPLHF.

The J gene is TRBJ2-4, the V gene TRBV11-2, with D hard to call. Trimming left V 1 base short and J 4 bases short, with 8 bases between. The CDR3 runs 14 residues. Germline V CDR1 and CDR2: SGHAT, FQNNGV. DNA of the CDR3: TGTGCCAGCAGCTTAGGGCCCAGAAAAAACATTCAGTACTTC. As protein: CASSLGPRKNIQYF.